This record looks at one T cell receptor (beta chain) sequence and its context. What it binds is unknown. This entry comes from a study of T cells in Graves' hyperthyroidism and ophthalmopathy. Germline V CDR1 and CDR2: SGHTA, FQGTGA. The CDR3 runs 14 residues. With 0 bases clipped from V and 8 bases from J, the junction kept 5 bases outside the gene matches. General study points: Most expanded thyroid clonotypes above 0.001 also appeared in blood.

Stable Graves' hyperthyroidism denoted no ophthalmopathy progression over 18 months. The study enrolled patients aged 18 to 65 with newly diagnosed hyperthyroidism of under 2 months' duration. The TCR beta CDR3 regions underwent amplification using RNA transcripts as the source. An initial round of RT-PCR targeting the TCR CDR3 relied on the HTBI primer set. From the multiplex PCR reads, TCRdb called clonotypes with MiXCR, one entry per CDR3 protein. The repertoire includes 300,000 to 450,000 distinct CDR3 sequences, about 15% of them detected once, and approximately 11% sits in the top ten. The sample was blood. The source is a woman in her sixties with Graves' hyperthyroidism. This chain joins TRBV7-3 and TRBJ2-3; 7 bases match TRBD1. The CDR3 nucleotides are TGTGCCAGCAGCTTAACAGGGGGCGCAGGTACGCAGTATTTT. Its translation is CASSLTGGAGTQYF.